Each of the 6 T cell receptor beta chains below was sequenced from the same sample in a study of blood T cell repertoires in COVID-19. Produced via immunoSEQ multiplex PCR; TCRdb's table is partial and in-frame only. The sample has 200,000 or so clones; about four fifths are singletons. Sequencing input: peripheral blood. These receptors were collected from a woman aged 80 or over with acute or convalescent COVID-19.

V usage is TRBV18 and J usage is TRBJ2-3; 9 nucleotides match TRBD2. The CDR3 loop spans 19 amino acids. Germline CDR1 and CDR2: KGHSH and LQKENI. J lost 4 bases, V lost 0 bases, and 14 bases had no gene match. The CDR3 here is CASSPPMGYGGRAADTQYF. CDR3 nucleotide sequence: TGTGCCAGCTCACCACCGATGGGCTATGGCGGGAGGGCGGCAGATACGCAGTATTTT.

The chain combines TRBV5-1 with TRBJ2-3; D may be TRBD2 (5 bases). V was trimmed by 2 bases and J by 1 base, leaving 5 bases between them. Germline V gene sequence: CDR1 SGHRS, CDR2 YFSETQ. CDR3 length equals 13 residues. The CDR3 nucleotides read TGCGCCAGCAGCTTCGGGGGCACAGATACGCAGTATTTT. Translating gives CASSFGGTDTQYF.

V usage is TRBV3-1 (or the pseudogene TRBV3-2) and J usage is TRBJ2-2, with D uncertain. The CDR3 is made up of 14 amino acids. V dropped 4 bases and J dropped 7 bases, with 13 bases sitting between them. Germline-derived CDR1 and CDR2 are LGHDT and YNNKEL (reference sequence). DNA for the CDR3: TGTGCCAGCAGCCTAGAGAGTTTTGGCGGGGAGCTGTTTTTT. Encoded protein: CASSLESFGGELFF.

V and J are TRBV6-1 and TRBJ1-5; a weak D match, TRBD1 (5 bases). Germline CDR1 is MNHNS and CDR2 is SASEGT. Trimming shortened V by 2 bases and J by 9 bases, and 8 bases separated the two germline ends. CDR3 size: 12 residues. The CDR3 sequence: CASSEMGGPQHF. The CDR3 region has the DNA TGTGCCAGCAGTGAAATGGGGGGGCCCCAGCATTTT.

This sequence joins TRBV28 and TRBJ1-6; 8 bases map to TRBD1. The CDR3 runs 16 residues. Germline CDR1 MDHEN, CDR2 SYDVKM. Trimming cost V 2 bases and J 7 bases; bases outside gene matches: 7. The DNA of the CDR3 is TGTGCCAGCAGTTTAACAGGGGGTCTCAAGAATTCACCCCTCCACTTT. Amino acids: CASSLTGGLKNSPLHF.

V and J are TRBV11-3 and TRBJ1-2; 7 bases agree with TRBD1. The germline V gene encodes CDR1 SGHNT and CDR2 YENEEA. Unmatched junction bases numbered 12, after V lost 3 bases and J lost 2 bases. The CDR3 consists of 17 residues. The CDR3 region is CASSFPVEQGPNYGYTF. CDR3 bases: TGTGCCAGCAGCTTTCCGGTGGAACAGGGGCCGAACTATGGCTACACCTTC.